A selection of T cell receptor beta chains follows, all from one sample in a study of T cell responses to AZD1222 COVID-19 vaccine. Here immunoSEQ multiplex PCR was the method, and the copy in TCRdb shows in-frame clones only, minus some. The sample has about 110,000 clones, 87% seen once; the top ten hold 4% to 6%. The sequencing used peripheral blood, collected on day 0 of AZD1222 vaccination. These receptors originate from an adult in good health. The CDR3 runs from the conserved cysteine through the conserved F or W. The order of the fields is D gene, J gene, V gene, CDR3 length, clone size, CDR3 DNA, CDR3 protein. A D gene is named only where the DNA matches it firmly. Clone size is given for some rows only: seen once, a few or many times, or a class if the clone is expanded.

>TRBD2|TRBJ2-3|TRBV7-9|18|NA
TGTGCCAGCAGCTCAGAGGTACGGCAGCGGGGGGTCACAGATACGCAGTATTTT
CASSSEVRQRGVTDTQYF
>NA|TRBJ2-1|TRBV5-1|13|NA
TGCGCCAGCAGCTCTCAGCCTACGGATGAGCAGTTCTTC
CASSSQPTDEQFF
>NA|TRBJ1-1|TRBV12-3/TRBV12-4|12|NA
TGTGCCAGCAGTTTGACTCACACTGAAGCTTTCTTT
CASSLTHTEAFF
>NA|TRBJ2-5|TRBV5-1|13|NA
TGCGCCAGCAGCTTGACTAGCCAAGAGACCCAGTACTTC
CASSLTSQETQYF
>NA|TRBJ2-7|TRBV19|14|NA
TGTGCCAGTAGTTCCTGGACAGAGACCTACGAGCAGTACTTC
CASSSWTETYEQYF
>TRBD1|TRBJ2-7|TRBV7-9|13|NA
TGTGCCAGCAGCCGGACAGGGTCGCACGAGCAGTACTTC
CASSRTGSHEQYF
>TRBD1|TRBJ1-4|TRBV4-1|16|NA
TGCGCCAGCAGCCAACCTACCAGGGGGCGCGGAGAAAAACTGTTTTTT
CASSQPTRGRGEKLFF
>TRBD1|TRBJ2-2|TRBV5-1|16|NA
TGCGCCAGCAGCTTCCGGGACAGGGTATCCACCGGGGAGCTGTTTTTT
CASSFRDRVSTGELFF
>NA|TRBJ2-2|TRBV28|12|NA
TGTGCCAGCAGTAGGCGGGTAGGGGAGCTGTTTTTT
CASSRRVGELFF
>NA|TRBJ1-2|TRBV4-3|14|once
TGCGCCAGCAGCCGAGAGGGGGTTTCCTATGGCTACACCTTC
CASSREGVSYGYTF
>TRBD1|TRBJ2-1|TRBV18|15|NA
TGTGCCAGCTCACGAGGGACAGGGGGGCACAATGAGCAGTTCTTC
CASSRGTGGHNEQFF
>NA|TRBJ2-3|TRBV20-1|12|NA
TGCAGTGCTAGTGGGGGGACAGATACGCAGTATTTT
CSASGGTDTQYF
>TRBD1|TRBJ2-5|TRBV6-2/TRBV6-3|14|NA
TGTGCCAGCAGTTACCCGAACAGGGGAGAGACCCAGTACTTC
CASSYPNRGETQYF
>NA|TRBJ1-3|TRBV3-1/TRBV3-2|12|NA
TGTGCCAGCAGCCAAGGGTGGGACACCATATATTTT
CASSQGWDTIYF
>TRBD2|TRBJ2-7|TRBV5-4|15|NA
TGTGCCAGCAGCTTGGTCGGGGGGGATACCTACGAGCAGTACTTC
CASSLVGGDTYEQYF
>NA|TRBJ2-1|TRBV20-1|11|NA
TGCAGTGGGCAGGAAGGTCGCGAGCAGTTCTTC
CSGQEGREQFF
>TRBD1|TRBJ2-1|TRBV5-1|19|few
TGCGCCAGCAGCGGAGGACAGGGTATAGTTTTGCCTTCCTACAATGAGCAGTTCTTC
CASSGGQGIVLPSYNEQFF
>TRBD2|TRBJ2-7|TRBV12-3/TRBV12-4|13|few
TGTGCCAGCAGTTTAGGGACTAGTGGCGAGCAGTACTTC
CASSLGTSGEQYF
>NA|TRBJ1-5|TRBV6-2/TRBV6-3|14|NA
TGTGCCAGCAGTTATTTGGATTTCAATCAGCCCCAGCATTTT
CASSYLDFNQPQHF
>NA|TRBJ1-5|TRBV6-2/TRBV6-3|15|NA
TGTGCCAGCAGCCTGGGACGTCTTGTAAATCAGCCCCAGCATTTT
CASSLGRLVNQPQHF
>TRBD2|TRBJ2-5|TRBV10-3|14|NA
TGTGCCATCAGTGTAGCGGGGGGGCCAGAGACCCAGTACTTC
CAISVAGGPETQYF
>TRBD2|TRBJ2-5|TRBV27|17|NA
TGTGCCAGCAGTCCCGGGACTAGCGGGAGTTTCACAGAGACCCAGTACTTC
CASSPGTSGSFTETQYF
>NA|TRBJ1-5|TRBV19|14|NA
TGTGCCAGTAGTCTCAGGCAGGACAATCAGCCCCAGCATTTT
CASSLRQDNQPQHF
>TRBD2|TRBJ2-5|TRBV5-1|16|NA
TGCGCCAGCAGCTCAGGACTAGCGGGCCTCCAAGAGACCCAGTACTTC
CASSSGLAGLQETQYF
>TRBD2|TRBJ2-7|TRBV7-2|16|NA
TGTGCCAGCAGCCCCCGACTAGCGGGGGGGCCTGACGAGCAGTACTTC
CASSPRLAGGPDEQYF
>NA|TRBJ1-4|TRBV4-2|15|once
TGTGCCAGCAGCCAAACGGAGGGGCTTGGGGAAAAACTGTTTTTT
CASSQTEGLGEKLFF
>NA|TRBJ2-3|TRBV11-3|12|NA
TGTGCCAGCAGGCCCCCCCCAGATACGCAGTATTTT
CASRPPPDTQYF
>TRBD2|TRBJ2-7|TRBV19|15|NA
TGTGCCAGTAGTGAGAGACTAGCGGGGGACTACGAGCAGTACTTC
CASSERLAGDYEQYF
>TRBD2|TRBJ2-5|TRBV7-2|15|NA
TGTGCCAGCAGCCCAATGGCGGGGGGCCGTGAGACCCAGTACTTC
CASSPMAGGRETQYF
>NA|TRBJ2-7|TRBV28|16|few
TGTGCCAGCAGTCTTTACACCCGGACAGCGGGCGGCGAGCAGTACTTC
CASSLYTRTAGGEQYF
>NA|TRBJ2-1|TRBV3-1/TRBV3-2|15|NA
TGTGCCAGCAGCCAAGGGTTGGGGCTCTACAATGAGCAGTTCTTC
CASSQGLGLYNEQFF
>NA|TRBJ1-2|TRBV5-1|14|NA
TGCGCCAGCAGCCCTATGCAGGGCCGGTATGGCTACACCTTC
CASSPMQGRYGYTF
>NA|TRBJ2-3|TRBV3-1/TRBV3-2|15|NA
TGTGCCAGCAGCCATATGGTTCGGGGCACAGATACGCAGTATTTT
CASSHMVRGTDTQYF
>NA|TRBJ2-5|TRBV30|14|NA
TGTGCCTGGTCTTACCTAGACCGAAAAGAGACCCAGTACTTC
CAWSYLDRKETQYF
>NA|TRBJ2-3|TRBV28|14|few
TGTGCCAGCAGTCCAACAGGGGAGGGAGATACGCAGTATTTT
CASSPTGEGDTQYF
>TRBD1|TRBJ1-2|TRBV18|15|NA
TGTGCCAGCTCACCGGACAGGGGACTTAACTATGGCTACACCTTC
CASSPDRGLNYGYTF
>TRBD2|TRBJ2-7|TRBV10-3|13|NA
TGTGCCATCAAGGCGGGAGTAGGTCCGGAGCAGTACTTC
CAIKAGVGPEQYF
>NA|TRBJ2-2|TRBV6-5|16|once
TGTGCCAGCAGTTACATTCCCCAGGCGAACACCGGGGAGCTGTTTTTT
CASSYIPQANTGELFF
>TRBD1|TRBJ1-1|TRBV4-3|14|medium-sized
TGCGCCAGCAGCCAATGGACAGGTTTCGCTGAAGCTTTCTTT
CASSQWTGFAEAFF
>NA|TRBJ2-7|TRBV3-1/TRBV3-2|13|few
TGTGCCAGCAGCAAGACACCATCCTACGAGCAGTACTTC
CASSKTPSYEQYF
>NA|TRBJ1-1|TRBV4-2|15|NA
TGTGCCAGCAGCCAAGAGGGGACATCGTACACTGAAGCTTTCTTT
CASSQEGTSYTEAFF
>TRBD2|TRBJ2-3|TRBV18|15|NA
TGTGCCAGCTCACCTGGGGTAGCGGGGATAGATACGCAGTATTTT
CASSPGVAGIDTQYF
>TRBD2|TRBJ2-7|TRBV5-1|15|NA
TGCGCCAGCAGTTTGGGCGGGGGTAAGCCCTACGAGCAGTACTTC
CASSLGGGKPYEQYF
>NA|TRBJ2-3|TRBV7-8|15|NA
TGTGCCAGCAGCCCCAGCGGGCTAAGCACAGATACGCAGTATTTT
CASSPSGLSTDTQYF
>NA|TRBJ1-2|TRBV6-5|13|NA
TGTGCCAGCAGTCGGCGGGGGTTCTCTGGCTACACCTTC
CASSRRGFSGYTF